This entry lists 30 T cell receptor beta chains sequenced from one sample in a study of T cells in Graves' hyperthyroidism and ophthalmopathy. Amplified TCR beta CDR3 regions came from RNA transcripts. TCR CDR3 underwent first-round RT-PCR with the HTBI primer set. One entry per CDR3 protein, called by TCRdb with MiXCR from the multiplex PCR reads. The table shows about 590,000 distinct CDR3 sequences, with more than 13% occurring only once. Sequencing was carried out using blood. Receptors originate from a young woman with Graves' ophthalmopathy.

This clonotype was counted many times. This rearrangement joins TRBV30 to TRBJ2-2, with 9 bases fitting TRBD1. The CDR3 covers 14 residues. V was clipped by 5 bases and J by 0 bases; unmatched bases: 1. Germline V gives CDR1 GTSNPN, CDR2 SVGIG (reference sequence). This CDR3 is CAWRTGANTGELFF. The DNA for the CDR3 is TGTGCCTGGCGGACAGGGGCGAACACCGGGGAGCTGTTTTTT.

This clonotype has a handful of counts. The chain has TRBV6-5 and TRBJ1-1; the D is unclear. This CDR3 is built from 11 residues. Trimming took off 2 bases at V and 7 bases at J, with 5 bases between the two ends. Germline V gives CDR1 MNHEY, CDR2 SVGAGI. The CDR3 DNA reads as TGTGCCAGCAGTTACAAGTATGAAGCTTTCTTT. It specifies CASSYKYEAFF.

J is TRBJ2-7 and V is TRBV7-2; 10 bases line up with TRBD2. Trimming at V came to 0 bases and at J to 2 bases, leaving 7 bases not matched to a gene. This CDR3 is 17 amino acids long. Germline V gene data show CDR1 as SGHTA and CDR2 as FQGNSA. This CDR3 reads CASSLALAAGGPYEQYF. Here the CDR3 DNA reads TGTGCCAGCAGCTTAGCGCTAGCAGCGGGAGGGCCCTACGAGCAGTACTTC.

In this sample, this clonotype turned up many times. The chain recombines TRBV5-1 with TRBJ2-3, with 9 bases fitting TRBD1. There are 17 residues in the CDR3. The V and J ends lost 0 bases and 6 bases, in that order; junction bases with no gene match: 11. The V gene's germline CDR1 is SGHRS and CDR2 YFSETQ. The CDR3 region is CASSLARDRAPLDTQYF. In DNA, the CDR3 is TGCGCCAGCAGCTTGGCTCGGGACAGGGCCCCTCTTGATACGCAGTATTTT.

Regarding this clonotype: Germline is not matched at one junction end, which may reflect a read error. The rearrangement joins TRBV5-1 to TRBJ2-7; TRBD2 aligns across 10 bases. This CDR3 is built from 18 residues. Germline V lookup: CDR1 SGHRS, CDR2 YFSETQ. CDR3 region: CASINGASGRTHSYEQYF. The CDR3 DNA reads as TGTGCCAGCATCAACGGGGCTAGCGGGAGAACACACTCCTACGAGCAGTACTTC.

This clonotype has just a few counts. The chain joins TRBV27 to TRBJ1-4, with D hard to call. The germline V and J ends were trimmed by 5 bases and 2 bases, with 9 bases remaining between them. From germline, CDR1 is MNHEY and CDR2 SMNVEV (reference sequence). The CDR3 consists of 14 residues. In DNA form, the CDR3 reads TGTGCCAGCAGTAGAGTTGAGACTAATGAAAAACTGTTTTTT. It yields the protein CASSRVETNEKLFF.

The sample holds many counts of this clonotype. The rearrangement links TRBV4-2 to TRBJ1-1; TRBD1 matches 10 bases. The ends lost 1 base at V and 5 bases at J; junction bases unmatched: 4. The V gene's germline CDR1 is LGHNA and CDR2 YNFKEQ. The CDR3 is 15 amino acids. The CDR3 loop reads CASSQVGTGETEAFF. The CDR3 coding sequence is TGTGCCAGCAGCCAAGTCGGGACAGGGGAGACTGAAGCTTTCTTT.

The chain joins TRBV20-1 to TRBJ2-7, with 15 bases matching TRBD2. The CDR3 totals 17 residues. Germline CDR1 reads DFQATT; CDR2 reads SNEGSKA (reference sequence). With 0 bases clipped from V and 3 bases from J, the junction kept 6 bases outside the gene matches. CDR3 coding DNA: TGCAGTGCTAGAGACCGGACTAGCGGGAGGGGAGGCTACGAGCAGTACTTC. It specifies CSARDRTSGRGGYEQYF.

This clonotype has a count of ten or more. V is TRBV6-1 and J is TRBJ1-1; D is uncertain. In germline, CDR1 is MNHNS, CDR2 SASEGT. V was cut by 0 bases and J by 2 bases, with 7 bases left in between. The CDR3 runs to 14 residues. In DNA, the CDR3 is TGTGCCAGCAGTGAAGCTGGCGGCAACACTGAAGCTTTCTTT. Translated, it gives CASSEAGGNTEAFF.

V is TRBV3-1 and J is TRBJ2-3; 7 bases are a match to TRBD1. With 3 bases clipped from V and 2 bases from J, the junction kept 5 bases outside the gene matches. Germline loops: CDR1 LGHDT, CDR2 YNNKEL (reference sequence). This CDR3 region has 15 residues. CDR3 DNA sequence: TGTGCCAGCAGCCAGAGCACAGGGGACACAGATACGCAGTATTTT. This gives the protein CASSQSTGDTDTQYF.

The chain carries TRBV9 and TRBJ2-7; TRBD2 aligns across 8 bases. The ends lost 4 bases at V and 3 bases at J; junction bases unmatched: 6. Germline CDR1 is SGDLS and CDR2 is YYNGEE. The CDR3 contains 14 residues. The CDR3 sequence: CASSPTSVNYEQYF. The CDR3 DNA follows: TGTGCCAGCAGCCCGACTAGCGTAAACTACGAGCAGTACTTC. Supplemented by reference TRBV9 and TRBJ2-7, the full variable domain reads DSGVTQTPKHLITATGQRVTLRCSPRSGDLSVYWYQQSLDQGLQFLIQYYNGEERAKGNILERFSAQQFPDLHSELNLSSLELGDSALYFCASSPTSVNYEQYFGPGTRLTVT.

This clonotype came up many times. This chain links TRBV28 with TRBJ2-7; 14 nucleotides match TRBD2. The CDR3 is made up of 15 amino acids. Unmatched junction bases numbered 6, after V lost 5 bases and J lost 6 bases. In germline, CDR1 is MDHEN, CDR2 SYDVKM. The CDR3 is CASSPTSGRGGEQYF. The CDR3 DNA reads as TGTGCCAGCAGTCCGACTAGCGGGAGGGGAGGCGAGCAGTACTTC.

In this sample, this clonotype turned up many times. The CDR3 spells CANRDRGVGGYTF. As DNA, the CDR3 is TGTGCCAACCGGGACAGGGGGGTAGGTGGCTACACCTTC. The chain carries TRBV28 and TRBJ1-2; 11 nucleotides match TRBD1. Germline V lookup: CDR1 MDHEN, CDR2 SYDVKM. The trim removed 10 bases at V and 7 bases at J, leaving 8 bases unmatched. CDR3 length equals 13 residues.

This clonotype appeared many times. The chain couples TRBV24-1 to TRBJ2-3; 8 bases are a match to TRBD2. This CDR3 is built from 16 residues. Unmatched junction bases numbered 5, after V lost 3 bases and J lost 1 base. Germline lookup yields CDR1 KGHDR and CDR2 SFDVKD. CDR3 region: CATSDRGGFGTDTQYF. The CDR3 nucleotides are TGTGCCACCAGTGATCGGGGGGGCTTCGGCACAGATACGCAGTATTTT.

As concerns this clonotype: A read error is possible here, since a much larger clone lies one base away. This chain links TRBV7-8 with TRBJ1-5; D not resolved. Germline V gives CDR1 SGHVS, CDR2 FQNEAQ. The V gene lost 2 bases and the J gene lost 11 bases, with 19 bases spanning the gap. This CDR3 has 15 residues. The CDR3 reads CASSLFGLPQQAQHF. The CDR3 DNA reads as TGTGCCAGCAGCTTATTCGGGCTCCCTCAGCAAGCCCAGCATTTT. Full variable domain (outside the CDR3, taken from reference TRBV7-8 and TRBJ1-5): GAGVSQSPRYKVAKRGQDVALRCDPISGHVSLFWYQQALGQGPEFLTYFQNEAQLDKSGLPSDRFFAERPEGSVSTLKIQRTQQEDSAVYLCASSLFGLPQQAQHFGDGTRLSIL.

This clonotype was counted many times. V is TRBV2 and J is TRBJ2-5; possibly TRBD1 for D (5 bases). V lost 4 bases and J lost 2, with 14 bases in between. The CDR3 contains 15 residues. In germline, CDR1 is SNHLY, CDR2 FYNNEI. DNA for the CDR3: TGTGCCAGCAGTGTTCTCGGCGGACAACAAGAGACCCAGTACTTC. Translated, it gives CASSVLGGQQETQYF.

At least ten counts were recorded for this clonotype. V is TRBV29-1 and J is TRBJ2-1; D possibly corresponds to TRBD2 (6 bases). V dropped 4 bases and J dropped 5 bases, with 24 bases sitting between them. CDR1 is SQVTM and CDR2 is ANQGSEA in the germline V gene. This CDR3 is 17 amino acids long. For the CDR3, the DNA is TGCAGCGTTGGTCTTTTGCTTCGGAGGGCCACCCACAATGAGCAGTTCTTC. As protein: CSVGLLLRRATHNEQFF.

At least ten counts were recorded for this clonotype. The chain has TRBV24-1 and TRBJ2-3; no definite D call. CDR1 is KGHDR and CDR2 is SFDVKD in the germline V gene. This CDR3 region has 14 residues. V was cut by 3 bases and J by 4 bases, with 10 bases left in between. The CDR3 DNA is TGTGCCACCAGTGATACCGGGCCGTCAGATACGCAGTATTTT. It codes for CATSDTGPSDTQYF.

This clonotype was seen at least ten times. This chain connects TRBV12-3 or TRBV12-4 to TRBJ2-3, with no clear D. The CDR3 has 16 residues. V was cut by 5 bases and J by 2 bases, with 17 bases left in between. CDR3 sequence reads: CASSLTYSGYTDTQYF. In nucleotides, the CDR3 is TGTGCCAGCAGTCTAACATACTCAGGATACACAGATACGCAGTATTTT.

This clonotype was picked up a small number of times. This chain joins TRBV12-3 or TRBV12-4 and TRBJ2-2, with TRBD1 matching over 8 bases. The CDR3 is 16 amino acids. J was trimmed by 4 bases and V by 5 bases; bases with no gene match: 9. CDR3 region: CASSSPPGGITGELFF. The CDR3 nucleotides are TGTGCCAGCAGTAGTCCACCAGGGGGCATCACCGGGGAGCTGTTTTTT.

This clonotype was recorded at least ten times. The chain is built from TRBV24-1 and TRBJ1-2, with TRBD1 identical over 7 bases. With 3 bases clipped from V and 2 bases from J, the junction kept 8 bases outside the gene matches. The CDR3 covers 16 residues. In germline, CDR1 is KGHDR, CDR2 SFDVKD. This CDR3 reads CATSDHPGQQNYGYTF. The CDR3 bases are TGTGCCACCAGTGATCACCCGGGACAGCAAAACTATGGCTACACCTTC.

In its sample, this clonotype was seen many times. The V and J genes are TRBV12-3 or TRBV12-4 and TRBJ1-2; unclear D gene. The V end was cut by 6 bases, the J end by 4 bases, with 6 bases between. The CDR3 length is 11 residues. The CDR3 loop reads CASSLTYGYTF. In DNA form, the CDR3 reads TGTGCCAGCAGCTTGACCTATGGCTACACCTTC.

The chain uses TRBV30 and TRBJ1-2; D possibly corresponds to TRBD1 (6 bases). V dropped 1 base and J dropped 4 bases, with 10 bases sitting between them. CDR3 length: 13 residues. The V gene's germline CDR1 is GTSNPN and CDR2 SVGIG (reference sequence). CDR3 bases: TGTGCCTGGAGTGGGACAGTGGGCTATGGCTACACCTTC. Amino acid sequence: CAWSGTVGYGYTF. The full variable domain, in which reference TRBV30 and TRBJ1-2 provide the parts outside the CDR3, is SQTIHQWPATLVQPVGSPLSLECTVEGTSNPNLYWYRQAAGRGLQLLFYSVGIGQISSEVPQNLSASRPQDRQFILSSKKLLLSDSGFYLCAWSGTVGYGYTFGSGTRLTVV.

The J gene is TRBJ2-3, the V gene TRBV6-2 or TRBV6-3, with TRBD1 as a possible D gene (6 bases). V was pared by 9 bases and J by 0 bases, with 16 bases between. The CDR3 sequence is 15 residues long. CDR1 is MNHEY and CDR2 is SVGEGT in the germline V gene. CDR3 sequence reads: CASGGWDGSTDTQYF. In DNA form, the CDR3 reads TGTGCCAGTGGGGGCTGGGACGGAAGCACAGATACGCAGTATTTT.

This clonotype appeared many times. The chain combines TRBV5-1 with TRBJ2-3; 9 bases are shared with TRBD2. CDR3 length: 16 residues. Germline-derived CDR1 and CDR2 are SGHRS and YFSETQ. With 5 bases clipped from V and 2 bases from J, the junction kept 9 bases outside the gene matches. CDR3 DNA: TGCGCCAGCAGTGAGATAGCGGGAGACACCACAGATACGCAGTATTTT. Its translation: CASSEIAGDTTDTQYF. Full variable domain (outside the CDR3, taken from reference TRBV5-1 and TRBJ2-3): KAGVTQTPRYLIKTRGQQVTLSCSPISGHRSVSWYQQTPGQGLQFLFEYFSETQRNKGNFPGRFSGRQFSNSRSEMNVSTLELGDSALYLCASSEIAGDTTDTQYFGPGTRLTVL.

The chain combines TRBV10-3 with TRBJ1-2; D uncertain. The V end lost 4 bases, the J end lost 1 base, and 4 bases lay between the germline ends. This CDR3 region has 12 residues. The V gene's germline CDR1 is ENHRY and CDR2 SYGVKD. In DNA, the CDR3 is TGTGCCATCAGTGGGCTTAACTATGGCTACACCTTC. Translated: CAISGLNYGYTF.

This clonotype was observed many times. The rearrangement uses TRBV10-3 and TRBJ1-4; 7 bases agree with TRBD1. Germline V gene data show CDR1 as ENHRY and CDR2 as SYGVKD. Germline trimming cut 8 bases from V and 6 bases from J; bases unmatched to any gene: 3. The CDR3 loop spans 12 amino acids. The CDR3 DNA follows: TGTGCCATCTCAGACAGGGATGAAAAACTGTTTTTT. Translated: CAISDRDEKLFF.

Worth noting for this clonotype: Since a much larger clone is just one base distant, this may be a read error. This chain connects TRBV2 to TRBJ1-1; TRBD1 matches 7 bases. The CDR3 spans 14 residues. V gave up 6 bases and J gave up 4 bases; unmatched junction bases: 8. Germline assignment: CDR1 SNHLY and CDR2 FYNNEI. CDR3 coding DNA: TGTGCCAGCAGGGACAGGCCGAGAATCACTGAAGCTTTCTTT. Its protein product is CASRDRPRITEAFF.

This clonotype has at least ten counts. The chain is built from TRBV28 and TRBJ1-1; 7 bases are shared with TRBD1. The V gene end was trimmed by 5 bases and the J gene end by 10 bases; junction bases not matched to a gene: 16. CDR1 MDHEN and CDR2 SYDVKM come from the germline V gene. CDR3 size: 15 residues. CDR3 in DNA: TGTGCCAGCAGTACATCCCAAGCAGGGGGAGGGAGAGCTTTCTTT. It is translated as CASSTSQAGGGRAFF.

The V gene is TRBV6-1, the J gene TRBJ1-1; a weak D match, TRBD1 (5 bases). This CDR3 contains 15 residues. Trimming stripped 5 bases from V and 3 bases from J, with 16 bases between. Germline V gene sequence: CDR1 MNHNS, CDR2 SASEGT. The CDR3 protein is CASSPDVAGDTEAFF. Here the CDR3 DNA reads TGTGCCAGCAGTCCGGACGTGGCGGGGGACACTGAAGCTTTCTTT.